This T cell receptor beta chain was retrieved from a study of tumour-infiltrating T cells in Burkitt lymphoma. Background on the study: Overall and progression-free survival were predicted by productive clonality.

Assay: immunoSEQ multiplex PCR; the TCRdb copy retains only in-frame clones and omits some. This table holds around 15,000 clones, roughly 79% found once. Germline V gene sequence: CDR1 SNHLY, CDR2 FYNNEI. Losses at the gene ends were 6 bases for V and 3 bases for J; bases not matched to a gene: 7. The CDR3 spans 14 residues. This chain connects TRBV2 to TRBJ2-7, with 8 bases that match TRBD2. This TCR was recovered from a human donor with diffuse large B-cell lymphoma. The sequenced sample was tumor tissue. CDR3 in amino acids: CASSEGLVIYEQYF. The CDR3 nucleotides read TGTGCCAGCAGCGAGGGACTAGTGATCTACGAGCAGTACTTC.